One T cell receptor (beta chain) is described in this entry. Its antigen is not known. The record originates from a study of shared clonotypes between healthy human individuals. Study conclusions and caveats: Sampling was confined to blood; repertoires within tissues likely differ. Although depth was large, rarefaction showed that sequencing of the sorted subsets was incomplete.

In the source study's methods: ImmunoSEQ output held junction-only sequences without quality scores, so filtering differed. Sequencing was performed with immunoSEQ multiplex PCR; in TCRdb, only in-frame clones are kept and a portion is missing. That table supplies the V and J calls and clone size; D and trimming were determined from the DNA. The sample includes about 2.4 million clones, approximately 93% of them seen just once. The receptor's source is a man younger than 35 in good health. Some clones in this sample may be carry-over from other donors' samples. The sequenced sample consisted of naive CD4+ T cells from PBMCs. Noted subset: CD45RA+ positively selected.

CDR3 in DNA: TGTGCCAGCTGGGGGGAAAGGACTGGAAACACCATATATTTT. Protein product: CASWGERTGNTIYF. The V gene is TRBV11-3, the J gene TRBJ1-3; D is possibly TRBD1 (5 bases). The germline gives CDR1 SGHNT, CDR2 YENEEA. Trimming cost V 8 bases and J 2 bases, with 13 bases left between them. The CDR3 sequence is 14 residues long.